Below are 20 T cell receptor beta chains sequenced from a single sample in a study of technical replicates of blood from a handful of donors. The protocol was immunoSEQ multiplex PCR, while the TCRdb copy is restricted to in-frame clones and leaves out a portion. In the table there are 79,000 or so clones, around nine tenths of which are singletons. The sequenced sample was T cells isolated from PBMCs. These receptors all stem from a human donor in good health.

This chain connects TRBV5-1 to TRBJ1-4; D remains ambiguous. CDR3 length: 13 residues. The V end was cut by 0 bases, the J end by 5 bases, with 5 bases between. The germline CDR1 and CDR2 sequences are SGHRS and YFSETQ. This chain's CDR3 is CASSLAENEKLFF. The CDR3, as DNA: TGCGCCAGCAGCTTGGCCGAGAATGAAAAACTGTTTTTT.

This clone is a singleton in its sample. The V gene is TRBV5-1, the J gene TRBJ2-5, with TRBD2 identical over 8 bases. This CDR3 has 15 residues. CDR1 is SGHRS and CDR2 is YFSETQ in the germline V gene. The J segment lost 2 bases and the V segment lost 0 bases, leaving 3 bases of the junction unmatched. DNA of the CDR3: TGCGCCAGCAGCTTGGCTACTAGCGGACAAGAGACCCAGTACTTC. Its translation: CASSLATSGQETQYF.

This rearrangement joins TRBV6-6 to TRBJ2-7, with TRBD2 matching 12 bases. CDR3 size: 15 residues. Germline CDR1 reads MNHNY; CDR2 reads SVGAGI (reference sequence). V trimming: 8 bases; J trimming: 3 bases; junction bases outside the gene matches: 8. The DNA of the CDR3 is TGTGCCAGCGGACTAGCGGGACCCGAAAACTACGAGCAGTACTTC. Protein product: CASGLAGPENYEQYF.

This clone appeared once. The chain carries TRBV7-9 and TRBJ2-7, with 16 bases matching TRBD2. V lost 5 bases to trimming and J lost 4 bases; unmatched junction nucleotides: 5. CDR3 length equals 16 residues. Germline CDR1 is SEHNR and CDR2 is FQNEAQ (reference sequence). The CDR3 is CASSPGTSGGAYEQYF. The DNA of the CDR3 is TGTGCCAGCAGCCCCGGGACTAGCGGGGGGGCGTACGAGCAGTACTTC.

This chain's CDR3 is CASHRPPGYEQYF. CDR3 nucleotides: TGTGCCTCCCACCGGCCTCCAGGCTACGAGCAGTACTTC. The chain recombines TRBV28 with TRBJ2-7; no firm D call. Germline CDR1 and CDR2: MDHEN and SYDVKM. V was clipped by 11 bases and J by 3 bases, with 17 bases between them. This CDR3 region has 13 residues.

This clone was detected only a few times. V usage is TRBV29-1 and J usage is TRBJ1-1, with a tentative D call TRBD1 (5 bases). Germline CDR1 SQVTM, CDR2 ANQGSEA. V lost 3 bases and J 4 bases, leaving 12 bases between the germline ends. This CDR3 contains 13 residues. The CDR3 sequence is CSVESRGSTEAFF. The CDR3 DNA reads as TGCAGCGTTGAGTCTCGGGGGAGCACTGAAGCTTTCTTT. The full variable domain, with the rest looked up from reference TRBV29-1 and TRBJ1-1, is SAVISQKPSRDICQRGTSLTIQCQVDSQVTMMFWYRQQPGQSLTLIATANQGSEATYESGFVIDKFPISRPNLTFSTLTVSNMSPEDSSIYLCSVESRGSTEAFFGQGTRLTVV.

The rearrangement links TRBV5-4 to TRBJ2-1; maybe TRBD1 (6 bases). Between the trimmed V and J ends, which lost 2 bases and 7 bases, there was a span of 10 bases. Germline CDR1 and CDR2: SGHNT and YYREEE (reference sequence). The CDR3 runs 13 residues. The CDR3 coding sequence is TGTGCCAGCAGCTTTCAGGGGTGGAATGAGCAGTTCTTC. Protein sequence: CASSFQGWNEQFF.

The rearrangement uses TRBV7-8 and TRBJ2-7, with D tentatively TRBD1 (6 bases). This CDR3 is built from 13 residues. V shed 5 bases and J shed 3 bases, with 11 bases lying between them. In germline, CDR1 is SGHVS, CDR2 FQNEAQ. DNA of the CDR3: TGTGCCAGCAGCCCTGGACAGAACTACGAGCAGTACTTC. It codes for CASSPGQNYEQYF. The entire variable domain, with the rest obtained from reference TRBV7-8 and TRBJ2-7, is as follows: GAGVSQSPRYKVAKRGQDVALRCDPISGHVSLFWYQQALGQGPEFLTYFQNEAQLDKSGLPSDRFFAERPEGSVSTLKIQRTQQEDSAVYLCASSPGQNYEQYFGPGTRLTVT.

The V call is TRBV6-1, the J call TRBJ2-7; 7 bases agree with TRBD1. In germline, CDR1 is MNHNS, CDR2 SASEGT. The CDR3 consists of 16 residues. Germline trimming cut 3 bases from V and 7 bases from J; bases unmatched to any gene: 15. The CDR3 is CASSDPFRQGAPEQYF. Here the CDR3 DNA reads TGTGCCAGCAGTGACCCCTTTCGACAGGGCGCTCCAGAGCAGTACTTC.

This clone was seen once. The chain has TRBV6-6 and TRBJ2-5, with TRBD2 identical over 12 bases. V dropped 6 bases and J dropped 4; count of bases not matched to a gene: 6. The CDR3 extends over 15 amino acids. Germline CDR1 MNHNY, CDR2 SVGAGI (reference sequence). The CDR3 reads CASRPGLAGRETQYF. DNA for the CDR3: TGTGCCAGCAGGCCGGGACTAGCGGGTAGAGAGACCCAGTACTTC.

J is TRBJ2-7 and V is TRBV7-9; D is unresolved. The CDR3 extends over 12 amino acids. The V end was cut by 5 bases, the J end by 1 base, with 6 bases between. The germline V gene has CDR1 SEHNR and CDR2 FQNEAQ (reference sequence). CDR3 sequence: CASSVTSYEQYF. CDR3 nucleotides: TGTGCCAGCAGCGTTACATCCTACGAGCAGTACTTC.

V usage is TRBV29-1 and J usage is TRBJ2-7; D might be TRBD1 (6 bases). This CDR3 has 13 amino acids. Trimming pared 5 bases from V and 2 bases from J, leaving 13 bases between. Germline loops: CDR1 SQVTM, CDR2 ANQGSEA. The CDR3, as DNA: TGCAGCGTTACAGGGATGTTTGCCTACGAGCAGTACTTC. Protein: CSVTGMFAYEQYF.

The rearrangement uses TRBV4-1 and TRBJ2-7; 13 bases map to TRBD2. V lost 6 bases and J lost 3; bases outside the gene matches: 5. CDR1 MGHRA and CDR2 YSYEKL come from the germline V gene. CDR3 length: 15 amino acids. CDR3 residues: CASSLGLAGVYEQYF. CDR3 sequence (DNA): TGCGCCAGCAGTTTAGGACTAGCGGGAGTCTACGAGCAGTACTTC.

CDR3: CASSSAGTRPLHF. As DNA, the CDR3 is TGTGCCAGCAGTTCCGCCGGGACTCGACCCCTCCACTTT. The chain combines TRBV6-6 with TRBJ1-6; weak D call: TRBD1 (5 bases). Trimming pared 4 bases from V and 12 bases from J, leaving 13 bases between. The germline V gene encodes CDR1 MNHNY and CDR2 SVGAGI (reference sequence). The CDR3 has 13 residues.

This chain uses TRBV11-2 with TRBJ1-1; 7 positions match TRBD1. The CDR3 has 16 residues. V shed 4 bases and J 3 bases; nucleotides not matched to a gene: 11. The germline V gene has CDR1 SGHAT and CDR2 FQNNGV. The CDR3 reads CASSYLPRQGHTEAFF. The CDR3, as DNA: TGTGCCAGCAGCTACCTACCGCGACAGGGCCACACTGAAGCTTTCTTT.

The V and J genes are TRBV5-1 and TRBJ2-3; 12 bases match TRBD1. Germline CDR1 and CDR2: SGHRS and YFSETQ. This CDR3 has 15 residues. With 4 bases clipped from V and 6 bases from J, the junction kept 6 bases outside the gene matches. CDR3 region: CASSGPGQGADTQYF. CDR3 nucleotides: TGCGCCAGCAGCGGGCCGGGACAGGGGGCGGATACGCAGTATTTT.

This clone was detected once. The CDR3, as DNA: TGCGCCAGCAGCCAAGGGTCTAGCGGGAAAAACATTCAGTACTTC. It specifies CASSQGSSGKNIQYF. This chain links TRBV4-1 with TRBJ2-4, with 8 bases fitting TRBD2. Germline CDR1 reads MGHRA; CDR2 reads YSYEKL. V shed 1 base, J shed 4 bases, and the junction held 3 bases outside the gene matches. The CDR3 has 15 amino acids.

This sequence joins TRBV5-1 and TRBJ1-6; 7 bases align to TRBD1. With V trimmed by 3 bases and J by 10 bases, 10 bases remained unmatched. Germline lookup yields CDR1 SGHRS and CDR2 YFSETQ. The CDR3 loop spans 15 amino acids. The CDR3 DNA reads TGCGCCAGCAGCTCCCTTTCGACAGGGTACTCACCCCTCCACTTT. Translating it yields CASSSLSTGYSPLHF.

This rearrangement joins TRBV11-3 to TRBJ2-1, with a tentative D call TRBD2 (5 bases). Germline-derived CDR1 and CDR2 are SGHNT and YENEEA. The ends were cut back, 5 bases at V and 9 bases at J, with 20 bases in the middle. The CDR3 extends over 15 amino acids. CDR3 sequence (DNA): TGTGCCAGCAGCCTACCGGGGATCTCGATGGGTGAGCAGTTCTTC. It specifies CASSLPGISMGEQFF.

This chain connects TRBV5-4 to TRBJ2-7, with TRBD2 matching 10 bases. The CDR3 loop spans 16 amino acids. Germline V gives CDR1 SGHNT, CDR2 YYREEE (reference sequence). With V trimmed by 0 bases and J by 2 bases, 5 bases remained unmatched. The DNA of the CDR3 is TGTGCCAGCAGCTTGGCCCGTAGCGGGGGGCCCTACGAGCAGTACTTC. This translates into CASSLARSGGPYEQYF.